This TCR beta chain was captured in a study of blood T cell repertoires in COVID-19 (TCRdb year 2020). With regard to the full study: Samples from collaborators originated in the United States, Italy and Spain and spanned both the acute and convalescent phases of COVID-19. The material from the prospective study consisted of cDNA or gDNA derived from T cells, B-cell-depleted T cells, or PBMCs. The dataset comprised deeply sampled blood TCRbeta repertoires from subjects exposed to, actively infected with, or recovered from COVID-19. The repertoires were released in a freely available public database intended as a resource for research on the immune response to SARS-CoV-2. Samples were obtained from the ongoing ImmuneRACE study (first 160 participants) and from over 1,000 subjects provided by 6 global collaborators. The sample metadata nearly always contained a de-identified subject ID, COVID-19 status, age in years and sex. Where HLA class I and class II types were available, the types were taken from metadata supplied by the sample provider, not from assay-based typing.

Another Seattle source contributed samples from volunteer blood donors who had recovered from COVID-19. The collaborating institutions used their own protocols to collect whole blood in K2EDTA tubes. For TCRbeta analysis, collaborator samples were shipped as frozen whole blood, as isolated PBMCs, or as DNA extracted from either sample type. The study at large found these results: The amount of clinical and demographic metadata varied by source and participant and was provided uncurated.

From the cysteine up to the phenylalanine, the CDR3 has a length of 16 residues. Only CDR3 DNA remains: 48 bases, in frame from the first base. Unmatched junction bases come to 6, with V trimmed by 3 bases and J by 4 bases. CDR1 and CDR2 are read off the germline V gene as SGHTS and YDEGEE. In the case of this clone: Its antigen is not yet known. No base quality values were provided; no much bigger clone lies one nucleotide off.

The immunoSEQ Assay, a bias-controlled multiplex PCR, was used to amplify TCRbeta CDR3 regions from genomic DNA. As for the original processing: The number of nucleated cells in each sample was estimated from the amplification of reference gene primers within the assay. Sequence reads were collapsed and filtered to measure the absolute abundance of every unique TCRbeta CDR3 rearrangement. Productive Simpson clonality was computed per sample as the square root of Simpson's diversity index over productive rearrangements. The source is immuneACCESS, and TCRdb retained only in-frame sequences with V and J called. Part of the clones is not carried over; for the studies checked, unresolved V genes explain less than half of this, and the remainder is unexplained. That table is the source of V, J and clone size, and D and trimming were worked out from the DNA. For this sample there are about 220,000 clones; more than 65% appear just once. The ten largest clones represent roughly 3% of the sample.

This chain is built from TRBV5-8 and TRBJ2-3, with 12 bases matching TRBD1. The sequence came from a woman aged 25-40 years who had recovered from COVID-19. The sequencing input was peripheral blood. The base sequence is TGTGCCAGCAGCTCCGGGACAGGGGGCATCGCAGATACGCAGTATTTT. It translates to CASSSGTGGIADTQYF.